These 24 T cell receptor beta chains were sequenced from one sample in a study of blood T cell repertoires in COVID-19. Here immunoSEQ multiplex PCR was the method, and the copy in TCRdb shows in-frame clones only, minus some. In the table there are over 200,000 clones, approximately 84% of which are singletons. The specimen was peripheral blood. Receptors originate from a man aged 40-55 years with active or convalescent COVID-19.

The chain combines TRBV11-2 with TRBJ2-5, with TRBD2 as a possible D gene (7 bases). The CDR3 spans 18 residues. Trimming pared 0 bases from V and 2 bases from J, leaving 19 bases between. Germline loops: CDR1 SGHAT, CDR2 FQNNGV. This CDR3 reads CASSLDQRSGEGQETQYF. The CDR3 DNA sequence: TGTGCCAGCAGCTTAGACCAACGGTCAGGGGAGGGTCAAGAGACCCAGTACTTC.

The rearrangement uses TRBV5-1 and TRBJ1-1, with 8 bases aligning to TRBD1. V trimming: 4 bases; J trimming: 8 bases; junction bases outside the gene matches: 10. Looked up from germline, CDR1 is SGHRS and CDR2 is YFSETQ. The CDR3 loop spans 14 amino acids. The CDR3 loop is CASSPDRVQAEAFF. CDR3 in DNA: TGCGCCAGCAGCCCGGACAGGGTGCAGGCGGAAGCTTTCTTT.

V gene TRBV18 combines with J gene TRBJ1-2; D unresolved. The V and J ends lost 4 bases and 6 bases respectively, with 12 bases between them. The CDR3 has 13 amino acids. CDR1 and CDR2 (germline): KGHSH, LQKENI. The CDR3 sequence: CASSLYSSDGYTF. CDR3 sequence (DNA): TGTGCCAGCTCACTATACTCATCCGATGGCTACACCTTC.

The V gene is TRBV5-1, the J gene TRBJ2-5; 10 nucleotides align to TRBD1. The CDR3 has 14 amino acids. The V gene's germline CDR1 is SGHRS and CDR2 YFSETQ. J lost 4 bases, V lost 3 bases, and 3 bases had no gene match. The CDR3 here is CASSWDRGGETQYF. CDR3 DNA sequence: TGCGCCAGCAGCTGGGACAGGGGAGGAGAGACCCAGTACTTC.

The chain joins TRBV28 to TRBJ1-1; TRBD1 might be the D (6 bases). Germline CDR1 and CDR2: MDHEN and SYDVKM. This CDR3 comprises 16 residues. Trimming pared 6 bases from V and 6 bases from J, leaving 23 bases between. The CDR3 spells CASSLRRGGRRAEAFF. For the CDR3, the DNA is TGTGCCAGCAGCCTTCGCCGCGGGGGGCGCCGGGCTGAAGCTTTCTTT.

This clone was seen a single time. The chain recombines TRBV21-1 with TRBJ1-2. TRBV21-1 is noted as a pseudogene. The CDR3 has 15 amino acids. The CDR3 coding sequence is TGTGCCAGCAGCTTCTACCGGGAGCGGGACTATGGCTACACCTTC. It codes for CASSFYRERDYGYTF.

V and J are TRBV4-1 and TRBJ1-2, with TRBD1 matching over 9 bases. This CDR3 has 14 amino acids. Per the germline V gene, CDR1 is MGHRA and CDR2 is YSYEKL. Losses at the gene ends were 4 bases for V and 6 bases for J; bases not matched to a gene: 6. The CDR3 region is CASSLGQGNNGYTF. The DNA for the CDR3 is TGCGCCAGCAGCCTCGGACAGGGGAATAATGGCTACACCTTC.

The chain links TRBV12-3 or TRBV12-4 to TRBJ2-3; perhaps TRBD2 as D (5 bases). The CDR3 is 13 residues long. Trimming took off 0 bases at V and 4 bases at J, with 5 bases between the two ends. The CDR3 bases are TGTGCCAGCAGTTTAGCGGAGGCAGATACGCAGTATTTT. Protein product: CASSLAEADTQYF.

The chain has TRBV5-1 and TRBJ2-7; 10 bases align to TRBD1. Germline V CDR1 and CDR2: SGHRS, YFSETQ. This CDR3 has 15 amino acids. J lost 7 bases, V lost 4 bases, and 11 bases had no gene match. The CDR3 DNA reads TGCGCCAGCAGCCCTGGCGGGACAGGGGTCGAGGAGCAGTACTTC. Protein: CASSPGGTGVEEQYF.

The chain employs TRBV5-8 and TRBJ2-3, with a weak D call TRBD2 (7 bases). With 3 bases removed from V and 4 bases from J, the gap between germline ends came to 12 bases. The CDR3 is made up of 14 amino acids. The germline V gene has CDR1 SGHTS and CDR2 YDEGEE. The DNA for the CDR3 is TGTGCCAGCAGCTCGAGGGGGGGGCCAGATACGCAGTATTTT. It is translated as CASSSRGGPDTQYF.

The CDR3 coding sequence is TGCAGCGTGAGGGAGGACAGGGGCCGCTACAATGAGCAGTTCTTC. Protein product: CSVREDRGRYNEQFF. V is TRBV29-1 and J is TRBJ2-1, with 9 bases lining up with TRBD1. With V trimmed by 6 bases and J by 3 bases, 9 bases remained unmatched. The CDR3 has 15 amino acids. From germline, CDR1 is SQVTM and CDR2 ANQGSEA.

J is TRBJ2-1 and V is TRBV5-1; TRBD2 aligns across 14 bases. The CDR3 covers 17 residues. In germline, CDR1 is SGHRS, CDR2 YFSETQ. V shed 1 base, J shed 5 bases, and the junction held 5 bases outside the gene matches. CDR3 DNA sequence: TGCGCCAGCAGCTTGTGGACTAGCGGGGGGTATGACAATGAGCAGTTCTTC. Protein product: CASSLWTSGGYDNEQFF.

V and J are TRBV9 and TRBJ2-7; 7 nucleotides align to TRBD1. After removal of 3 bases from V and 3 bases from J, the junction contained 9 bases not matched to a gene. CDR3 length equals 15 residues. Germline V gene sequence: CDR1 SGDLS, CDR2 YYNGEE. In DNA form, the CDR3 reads TGTGCCAGCAGCGGTTCCAAGGACAGGTACTACGAGCAGTACTTC. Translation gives CASSGSKDRYYEQYF.

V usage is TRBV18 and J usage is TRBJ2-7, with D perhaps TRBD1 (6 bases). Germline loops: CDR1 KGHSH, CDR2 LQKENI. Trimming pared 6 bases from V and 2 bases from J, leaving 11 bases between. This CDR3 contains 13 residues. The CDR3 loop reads CASSLTGTYEQYF. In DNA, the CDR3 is TGTGCCAGCTCCCTGACAGGAACCTACGAGCAGTACTTC. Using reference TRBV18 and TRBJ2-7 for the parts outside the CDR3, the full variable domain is NAGVMQNPRHLVRRRGQEARLRCSPMKGHSHVYWYRQLPEEGLKFMVYLQKENIIDESGMPKERFSAEFPKEGPSILRIQQVVRGDSAAYFCASSLTGTYEQYFGPGTRLTVT.

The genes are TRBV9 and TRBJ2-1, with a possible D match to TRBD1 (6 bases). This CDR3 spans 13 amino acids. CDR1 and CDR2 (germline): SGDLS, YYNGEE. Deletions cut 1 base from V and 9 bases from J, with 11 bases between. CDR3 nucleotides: TGTGCCAGCAGCGTAAACAGGGCGGCTGAGCAGTTCTTC. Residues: CASSVNRAAEQFF.

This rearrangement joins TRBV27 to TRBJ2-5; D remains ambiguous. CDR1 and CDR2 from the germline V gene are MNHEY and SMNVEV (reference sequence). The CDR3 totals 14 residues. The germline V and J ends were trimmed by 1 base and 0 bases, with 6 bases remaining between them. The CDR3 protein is CASSLLAHQETQYF. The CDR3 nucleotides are TGTGCCAGCAGTTTATTGGCCCACCAAGAGACCCAGTACTTC.

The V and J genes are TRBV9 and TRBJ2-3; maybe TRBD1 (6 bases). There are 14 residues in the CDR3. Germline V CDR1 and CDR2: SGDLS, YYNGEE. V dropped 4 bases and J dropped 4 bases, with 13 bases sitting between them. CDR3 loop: CASSTRQVSDTQYF. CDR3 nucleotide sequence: TGTGCCAGCAGCACCCGACAGGTATCAGATACGCAGTATTTT. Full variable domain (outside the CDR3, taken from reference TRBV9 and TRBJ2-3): DSGVTQTPKHLITATGQRVTLRCSPRSGDLSVYWYQQSLDQGLQFLIQYYNGEERAKGNILERFSAQQFPDLHSELNLSSLELGDSALYFCASSTRQVSDTQYFGPGTRLTVL.

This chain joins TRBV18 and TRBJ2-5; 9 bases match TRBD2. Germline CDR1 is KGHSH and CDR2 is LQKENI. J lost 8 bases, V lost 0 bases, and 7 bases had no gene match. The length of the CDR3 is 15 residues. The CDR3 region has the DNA TGTGCCAGCTCACCACCGGCGACTAGCGGTTACACCCAGTACTTC. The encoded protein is CASSPPATSGYTQYF.

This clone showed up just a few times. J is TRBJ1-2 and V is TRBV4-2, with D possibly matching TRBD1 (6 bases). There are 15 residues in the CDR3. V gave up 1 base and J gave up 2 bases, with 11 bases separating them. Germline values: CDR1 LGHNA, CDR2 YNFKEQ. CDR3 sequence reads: CASSQVAGENYGYTF. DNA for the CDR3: TGTGCCAGCAGCCAAGTGGCAGGGGAGAACTATGGCTACACCTTC.

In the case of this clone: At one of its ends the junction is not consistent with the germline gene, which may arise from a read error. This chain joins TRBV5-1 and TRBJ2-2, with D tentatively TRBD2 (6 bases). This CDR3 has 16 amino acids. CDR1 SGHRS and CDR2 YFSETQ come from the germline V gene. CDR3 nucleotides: TGCGCCAGCAGCTTTGGGGGGACCCCGAATACCGGGGAGCTGTTTTTT. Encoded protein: CASSFGGTPNTGELFF.

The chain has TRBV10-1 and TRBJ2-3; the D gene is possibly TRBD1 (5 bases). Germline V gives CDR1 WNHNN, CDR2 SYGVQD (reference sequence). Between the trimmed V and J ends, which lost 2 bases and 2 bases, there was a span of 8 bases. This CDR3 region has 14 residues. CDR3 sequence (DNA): TGCGCCAGCAGTGAGGGGGCTTACACAGATACGCAGTATTTT. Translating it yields CASSEGAYTDTQYF.

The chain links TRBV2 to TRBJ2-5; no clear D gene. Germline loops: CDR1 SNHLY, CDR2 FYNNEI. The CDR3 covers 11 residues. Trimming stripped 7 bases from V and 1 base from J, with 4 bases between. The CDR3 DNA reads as TGTGCCAGCACTCTCCAAGAGACCCAGTACTTC. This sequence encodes CASTLQETQYF.

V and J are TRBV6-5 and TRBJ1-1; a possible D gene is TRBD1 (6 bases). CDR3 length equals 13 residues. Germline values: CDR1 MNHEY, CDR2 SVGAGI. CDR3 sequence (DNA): TGTCAATCTAGCGGGGGGCTGGGGGCTGAAGCTTTCTTT. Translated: CQSSGGLGAEAFF.

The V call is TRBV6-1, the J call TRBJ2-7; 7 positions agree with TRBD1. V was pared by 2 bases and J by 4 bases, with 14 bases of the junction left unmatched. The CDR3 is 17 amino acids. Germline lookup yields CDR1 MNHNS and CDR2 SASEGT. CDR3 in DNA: TGTGCCAGCAGTGAAAGAATAGGGGGCGGAAAGGTATACGAGCAGTACTTC. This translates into CASSERIGGGKVYEQYF.